This is a list of T cell receptor beta chains from one sample in a study of OX40 agonist ivuxolimab in advanced cancers. Profiling relied on immunoSEQ multiplex PCR, and the TCRdb table lists in-frame clones only, not all of them. The top ten clones hold less than 4% of a sample with about 51,000 clones, more than 65% of them seen once. Sequencing used CD4+ or CD8+ T cells sorted from blood, obtained in a trial of the OX40 agonist ivuxolimab. Every receptor here comes from an adult with an advanced solid tumor such as melanoma, head and neck, liver or kidney cancer. The CDR3 runs from the conserved cysteine through the conserved F or W. A D gene is named only where the DNA matches it firmly. Some rows mark clone size as missing; the rest say once, few, many or name a class of expanded clone.

TRBJ2-1,.,few,TRBV5-1,CASSAPGPGYNEQFF,TGCGCCAGCAGCGCACCGGGCCCCGGGTACAATGAGCAGTTCTTC
TRBJ2-5,.,.,TRBV7-9,CASSPRRDRSQETQYF,TGTGCCAGCAGCCCCCGGAGGGACAGATCCCAAGAGACCCAGTACTTC
TRBJ2-7,.,.,TRBV10-1,CASSEQVGGYEQYF,TGCGCCAGCAGCGAACAGGTTGGAGGCTACGAGCAGTACTTC
TRBJ2-7,.,.,TRBV6-5,CASSASGGSYEQYF,TGTGCCAGCAGTGCTAGTGGGGGCTCCTACGAGCAGTACTTC
TRBJ2-3,TRBD2,once,TRBV10-3,CAISERVSGDTDTQYF,TGTGCCATCAGTGAGCGGGTTAGCGGGGACACAGATACGCAGTATTTT
TRBJ1-6,.,.,TRBV5-1,CASSSIVGSGNSPLHF,TGCGCCAGCAGCTCAATCGTGGGTAGCGGTAATTCACCCCTCCACTTT
TRBJ1-5,TRBD1,few,TRBV5-6,CASSLWGDRVGQPQHF,TGTGCCAGCAGCTTGTGGGGGGACAGGGTAGGTCAGCCCCAGCATTTT
TRBJ2-7,TRBD1,once,TRBV4-2,CASSPDRGYEQYF,TGTGCCAGCAGCCCTGACAGGGGCTACGAGCAGTACTTC
TRBJ1-2,.,.,TRBV28,CASSLPAVYGYTF,TGTGCCAGCAGTTTGCCGGCAGTTTATGGCTACACCTTC
TRBJ2-5,.,.,TRBV7-7,CASSLQGSQETQYF,TGTGCCAGCAGCCTACAGGGTTCCCAAGAGACCCAGTACTTC
TRBJ2-3,.,.,TRBV18,CASHPASTDTQYF,TGTGCCAGCCACCCAGCGAGCACAGATACGCAGTATTTT
TRBJ2-7,TRBD1,once,TRBV5-6,CASSTPDRSEQYF,TGTGCCAGCAGCACGCCGGACAGGAGCGAGCAGTACTTC
TRBJ1-4,.,.,TRBV2,CASGRKGANEKLFF,TGTGCCAGTGGACGTAAGGGGGCTAATGAAAAACTGTTTTTT
TRBJ2-5,TRBD1,.,TRBV5-1,CASSLGGGYETQYF,TGCGCCAGCAGCTTGGGAGGGGGCTATGAGACCCAGTACTTC
TRBJ2-7,.,.,TRBV4-1,CASSQVLGGARYEQYF,TGCGCCAGCAGCCAAGTACTGGGCGGGGCTAGGTACGAGCAGTACTTC
TRBJ2-7,.,few,TRBV21-1,CASSKVQGPYEQYF,TGTGCCAGCAGCAAAGTCCAGGGCCCCTACGAGCAGTACTTC
TRBJ1-5,.,few,TRBV2,CASSAQTVSNQPQHF,TGTGCCAGCAGTGCCCAGACAGTTAGCAATCAGCCCCAGCATTTT
TRBJ1-6,TRBD1,few,TRBV19,CASSQGQGGGNSPLHF,TGTGCCAGTAGTCAGGGACAGGGAGGGGGTAATTCACCCCTCCACTTT